This is a list of T cell receptor beta chains from one sample in a study of cytomegalovirus exposure and HLA in healthy donors. The method was immunoSEQ multiplex PCR; TCRdb's version includes in-frame clones alone and lacks a portion of them. The sample yields about 150,000 clones, more than 75% seen once. Sequenced input: PBMCs. These receptors were collected from a man younger than 45 in good health and CMV-seropositive. CDR3s include the opening cysteine and the closing phenylalanine or tryptophan. The D gene is left open where the match is weak. Size is stated for part of the rows, as once, few or many counts, or as a class when the clone is expanded.

size	D	V	J	DNA	CDR3
.	.	TRBV7-2	TRBJ2-6	TGTGCCAGCAGCTTAGATGGTGGCATTTTCTCTGGGGCCAACGTCCTGACTTTC	CASSLDGGIFSGANVLTF
.	TRBD1	TRBV4-1	TRBJ1-1	TGCGCCAGCAGCCGCCAACAGGGGGAGAGTACTGAAGCTTTCTTT	CASSRQQGESTEAFF
.	.	TRBV2	TRBJ1-1	TGTGCCAGCACGGACAGCCTGGGTGAAGCTTTCTTT	CASTDSLGEAFF
.	.	TRBV7-7	TRBJ2-3	TGTGCTAGCAGCGTGGAGTTTCTGTTGGGTCGCACAGATACGCAGTATTTT	CASSVEFLLGRTDTQYF
few	.	TRBV28	TRBJ1-2	TGTGCCAGCACCCCCCCCTTTATCGAGGGAGGCTACACCTTC	CASTPPFIEGGYTF
.	TRBD2	TRBV5-6	TRBJ2-7	TGTGCCAGCAGCGGGGGGGGGACCTACGAGCAGTACTTC	CASSGGGTYEQYF
.	TRBD1	TRBV4-2	TRBJ1-1	TGTGCCAGCAGCCAAGAAGACAGGGAGAACACTGAAGCTTTCTTT	CASSQEDRENTEAFF
.	.	TRBV7-9	TRBJ1-4	TGTGCCAGCAGCTCGGGACACATTAATGAAAAACTGTTTTTT	CASSSGHINEKLFF
.	.	TRBV19	TRBJ1-1	TGTGCCAGTAGTTTCGGGGAGAACACTGAAGCTTTCTTT	CASSFGENTEAFF
.	.	TRBV6-4	TRBJ2-1	TGTGCCAGCTCTCGACAGATATCCTACAATGAGCAGTTCTTC	CASSRQISYNEQFF
.	TRBD1	TRBV6-6	TRBJ1-2	TGTGCCAGCAGTTACACCCGGGACAGAATAAACTATGGCTACACCTTC	CASSYTRDRINYGYTF
.	.	TRBV20-1	TRBJ2-3	TGCAGTGCTCTACCTGTTGATACGCAGTATTTT	CSALPVDTQYF
.	TRBD2	TRBV5-1	TRBJ2-2	TGCGCCAGCAACCTAGCGGGAGGGCCTCGAACCGGGGAGCTGTTTTTT	CASNLAGGPRTGELFF
.	TRBD1	TRBV6-4	TRBJ1-2	TGTGCCAGCAGGCCCGGGACAGGGGGGACGAGTGGCTACACCTTC	CASRPGTGGTSGYTF
.	.	TRBV5-1	TRBJ1-1	TGCGCCAGTCAGGGGAACACTGAAGCTTTCTTT	CASQGNTEAFF
.	.	TRBV5-1	TRBJ2-7	TGCGCCAGCAGCTTGGGGGAGGACGAGCAGTACTTC	CASSLGEDEQYF
.	TRBD1	TRBV5-1	TRBJ1-6	TGCGCCAGCTCGCGACAGGGGGACGATAATTCACCCCTCCACTTT	CASSRQGDDNSPLHF
few	TRBD1	TRBV7-3	TRBJ2-1	TGTGCCAGCAGCAAACAGGGGGCGAACTACAATGAGCAGTTCTTC	CASSKQGANYNEQFF
.	TRBD1	TRBV4-2	TRBJ1-1	TGTGCCAGCAGCCAAGGGGGACAGAAAGAAGCTTTCTTT	CASSQGGQKEAFF
.	.	TRBV9	TRBJ1-3	TGTGCCAGCAGCTTTTCCTCAGGGTTTTCTGGAAACACCATATATTTT	CASSFSSGFSGNTIYF
.	TRBD1	TRBV5-1	TRBJ2-2	TGCGCCAGCAGCTTGGGCAGACAGGGGGATGGCGGGGAGCTGTTTTTT	CASSLGRQGDGGELFF
.	.	TRBV5-3	TRBJ2-7	TGTGCCAGAAGCTTGTTTCAGTGGGACAAGACACAGGACGAGCAGTACTTC	CARSLFQWDKTQDEQYF
once	.	TRBV7-2	TRBJ1-2	TGTGCCAGCAGCTTAGCGTTGGCTGATGGCTACACCTTC	CASSLALADGYTF
.	.	TRBV6-6	TRBJ1-2	TGTGCCAGCACTACCAAAGGGGCCTTTTCGGGCTACACCTTC	CASTTKGAFSGYTF
.	.	TRBV7-9	TRBJ2-1	TGTGCCAGCAGCTTACCAGGGGCGTTTGGCTACAATGAGCAGTTCTTC	CASSLPGAFGYNEQFF
.	.	TRBV27	TRBJ2-6	TGTGCCAGCAGTTTGGCCCTCTCTGGGGCCAACGTCCTGACTTTC	CASSLALSGANVLTF
.	TRBD1	TRBV5-4	TRBJ2-7	TGTGCCAGCAGCGTTGCGGGGACAGGTCCCTACGAGCAGTACTTC	CASSVAGTGPYEQYF
.	.	TRBV11-1	TRBJ2-1	TGTGCCAGCAGCTTATTAGGGGGACTACTCTCCTACAATGAGCAGTTCTTC	CASSLLGGLLSYNEQFF
.	TRBD1	TRBV9	TRBJ2-7	TGTGCCAGCAGCCAGGGACAGGGGGCCTACGAGCAGTACTTC	CASSQGQGAYEQYF
.	.	TRBV27	TRBJ1-2	TGTGCCAGCAGTTTAGGTTCAGGCTCTGGCTACACCTTC	CASSLGSGSGYTF
.	.	TRBV19	TRBJ1-3	TGTGCCAGTAGTGTCCTGGGGGCTACTGGAAACACCATATATTTT	CASSVLGATGNTIYF
.	TRBD2	TRBV4-1	TRBJ2-5	TGCGCCAGCAGCCAGGTTGGGAGGGGCCAGTACTTC	CASSQVGRGQYF
.	.	TRBV7-9	TRBJ2-1	TGTGCCCTCCGGAGGGCCTACAATGAGCAGTTCTTC	CALRRAYNEQFF
.	.	TRBV7-8	TRBJ1-1	TGTGCCAGCAGCTTGTCGAACTTACGGGTCACTGAAGCTTTCTTT	CASSLSNLRVTEAFF
few	.	TRBV29-1	TRBJ2-2	TGCAGCGTACCCTTAGAAGCCGGGGAGCTGTTTTTT	CSVPLEAGELFF
.	TRBD1	TRBV19	TRBJ1-1	TGTGCCAGTAGTACACTCTACCAGGGGGCGTCTGAAGCTTTCTTT	CASSTLYQGASEAFF
once	.	TRBV7-9	TRBJ1-1	TGTGCCAGCAGCTCATACCGGGGGGGATCCACTGAAGCTTTCTTT	CASSSYRGGSTEAFF
.	TRBD1	TRBV27	TRBJ1-2	TGTGCCAGCAGTTTAGCCCGGGACAGACATGGCTACACCTTC	CASSLARDRHGYTF
.	.	TRBV7-3	TRBJ2-1	TGTGCCAGCAGCCCACCTTTCCAGGATGAGCAGTTCTTC	CASSPPFQDEQFF
.	.	TRBV5-1	TRBJ2-3	TGCGCCAGCAGCTTGGAGGCGGTCACAGATACGCAGTATTTT	CASSLEAVTDTQYF
.	TRBD1	TRBV7-9	TRBJ1-2	TGTGCCAGCAGTGGGGACAGATCTTTGAGCGTCACCTTC	CASSGDRSLSVTF
.	TRBD1	TRBV28	TRBJ2-2	TGTGCCAGCAGTTCCCCACAGGGGCGAGGCACCGGGGAGCTGTTTTTT	CASSSPQGRGTGELFF
.	TRBD2	TRBV7-2	TRBJ2-7	TGTGCCAGCAGCTTAATCCCTAGCGGGATATACGAGCAGTACTTC	CASSLIPSGIYEQYF
.	.	TRBV9	TRBJ1-3	TGTGCCAGCAGCCCTGACAGACTCTCTGGAAACACCATATATTTT	CASSPDRLSGNTIYF
.	.	TRBV6-1	TRBJ1-3	TGTGCCAGCAGTGAAATATTAACGAGCTCTGGAAACACCATATATTTT	CASSEILTSSGNTIYF
.	.	TRBV18	TRBJ2-2	TGTGCCAGCTCCATAGGAGGCGGGGAGCTGTTTTTT	CASSIGGGELFF
once	.	TRBV18	TRBJ2-7	TGTGCCAGCTCGGGGAGTTCCTACGAGCAGTACTTC	CASSGSSYEQYF
once	TRBD1	TRBV5-1	TRBJ1-1	TGCGCCAGCCTGGACAGGGAGAACACTGAAGCTTTCTTT	CASLDRENTEAFF
.	TRBD2	TRBV5-1	TRBJ2-7	TGCGCCAGCACTAGCGGGAGCGGGGCCTACGAGCAGTACTTC	CASTSGSGAYEQYF
.	.	TRBV15	TRBJ1-3	TGTGCCACCAGCAGGGGGGGGAGCTCTGGAAACACCATATATTTT	CATSRGGSSGNTIYF
.	.	TRBV18	TRBJ2-5	TGTGCCAGCTCACCACCGGGGGCGGGTGAGACCCAGTACTTC	CASSPPGAGETQYF
.	TRBD1	TRBV5-4	TRBJ1-1	TGTGCCAGCAGCTCTTCCGGGACAGGGATGAACACTGAAGCTTTCTTT	CASSSSGTGMNTEAFF
.	.	TRBV29-1	TRBJ2-6	TGCAGCGTTTCCCCCCCGGGGGCTGGGGCCAACGTCCTGACTTTC	CSVSPPGAGANVLTF
.	.	TRBV9	TRBJ2-5	TGTGCCAGCAGCGTAGATTCAGGTGGAGGGACGCAAGAGACCCAGTACTTC	CASSVDSGGGTQETQYF
.	TRBD2	TRBV11-1	TRBJ2-1	TGTGCCACGGGACTAGCGGGGGCCTCCTACAATGAGCAGTTCTTC	CATGLAGASYNEQFF